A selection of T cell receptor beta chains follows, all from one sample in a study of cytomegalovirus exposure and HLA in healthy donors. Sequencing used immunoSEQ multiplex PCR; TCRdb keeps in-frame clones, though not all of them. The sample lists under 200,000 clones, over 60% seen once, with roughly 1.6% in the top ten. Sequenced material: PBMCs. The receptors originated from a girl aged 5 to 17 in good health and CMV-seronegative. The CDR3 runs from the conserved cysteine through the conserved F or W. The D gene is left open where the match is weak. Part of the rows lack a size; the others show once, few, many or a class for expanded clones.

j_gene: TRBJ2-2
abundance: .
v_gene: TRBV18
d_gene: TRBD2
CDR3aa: CASSPRAGERSGELFF
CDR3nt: TGTGCCAGCTCACCACGGGCGGGGGAGAGATCCGGGGAGCTGTTTTTT

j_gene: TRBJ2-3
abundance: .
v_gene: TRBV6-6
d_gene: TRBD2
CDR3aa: CASRSGGTSGTDTQYF
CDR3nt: TGTGCCAGCAGGTCCGGCGGGACTAGCGGAACAGATACGCAGTATTTT

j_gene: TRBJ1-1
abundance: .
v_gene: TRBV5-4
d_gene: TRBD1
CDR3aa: CASSPGTVGGPLQAFF
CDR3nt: TGTGCCAGCAGCCCAGGGACAGTCGGAGGCCCCCTCCAAGCTTTCTTT

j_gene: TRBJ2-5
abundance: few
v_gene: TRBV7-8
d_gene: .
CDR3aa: CASSLGQQETQYF
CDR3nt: TGTGCCAGCAGCCTCGGACAGCAAGAGACCCAGTACTTC

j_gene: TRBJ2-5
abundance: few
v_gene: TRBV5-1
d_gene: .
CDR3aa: CASSPNTGSQETQYF
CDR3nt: TGCGCCAGCAGCCCGAATACAGGGAGCCAAGAGACCCAGTACTTC

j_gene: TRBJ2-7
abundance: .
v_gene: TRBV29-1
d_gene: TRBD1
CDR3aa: CSVYDRGNYYEQYF
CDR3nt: TGCAGCGTTTATGACAGGGGTAACTACTACGAGCAGTACTTC

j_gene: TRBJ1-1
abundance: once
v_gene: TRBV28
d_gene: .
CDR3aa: CASSSQGLGPTEAFF
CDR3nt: TGTGCCAGCAGTTCCCAGGGGTTGGGGCCCACTGAAGCTTTCTTT

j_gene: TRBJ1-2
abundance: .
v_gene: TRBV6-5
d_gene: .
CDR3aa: CASRTGQNYGYTF
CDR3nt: TGTGCCAGCAGGACCGGACAGAACTATGGCTACACCTTC

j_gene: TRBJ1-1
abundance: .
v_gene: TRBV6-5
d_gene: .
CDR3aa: CASSGGVINTEAFF
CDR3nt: TGTGCCAGCAGTGGCGGTGTCATAAACACTGAAGCTTTCTTT

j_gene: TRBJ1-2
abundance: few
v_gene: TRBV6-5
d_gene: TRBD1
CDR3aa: CASTGTEEVDGYTF
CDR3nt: TGTGCCAGCACCGGGACAGAGGAGGTGGATGGCTACACCTTC

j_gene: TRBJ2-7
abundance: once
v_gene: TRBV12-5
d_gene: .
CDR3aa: CASGPNWQGSLGEQYF
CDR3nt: TGTGCTAGTGGTCCCAACTGGCAGGGGAGCTTGGGTGAGCAGTACTTC

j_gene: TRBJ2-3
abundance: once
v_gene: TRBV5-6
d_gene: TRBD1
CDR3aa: CASSLRSDRATDTQYF
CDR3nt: TGTGCCAGCAGCTTGCGATCCGACAGGGCCACAGATACGCAGTATTTT

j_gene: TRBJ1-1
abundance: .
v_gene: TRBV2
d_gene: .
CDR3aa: CASRETVMNTEAFF
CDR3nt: TGTGCCAGCAGAGAGACAGTAATGAACACTGAAGCTTTCTTT

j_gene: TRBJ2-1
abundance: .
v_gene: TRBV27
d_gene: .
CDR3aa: CASTWRGGGYNEQFF
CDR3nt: TGTGCCAGCACTTGGCGCGGGGGCGGGTACAATGAGCAGTTCTTC

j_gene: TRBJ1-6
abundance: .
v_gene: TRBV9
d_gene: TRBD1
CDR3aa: CASSVEGQGNSPLHF
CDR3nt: TGTGCCAGCAGCGTAGAGGGACAGGGAAATTCACCCCTCCACTTT

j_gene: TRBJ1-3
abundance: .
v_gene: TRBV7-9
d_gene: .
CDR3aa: CASSPIGGGNTIYF
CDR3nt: TGTGCCAGCAGCCCCATAGGGGGTGGAAACACCATATATTTT

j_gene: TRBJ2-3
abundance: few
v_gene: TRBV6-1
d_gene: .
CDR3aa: CASRPEWTDTQYF
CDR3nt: TGTGCCAGCAGACCCGAGTGGACAGATACGCAGTATTTT

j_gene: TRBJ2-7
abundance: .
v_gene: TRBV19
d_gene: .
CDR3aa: CASSTPEGRNEQYF
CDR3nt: TGTGCCAGTAGTACCCCGGAGGGGAGGAACGAGCAGTACTTC

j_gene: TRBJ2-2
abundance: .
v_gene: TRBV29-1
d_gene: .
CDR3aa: CSVEDRGEAGELFF
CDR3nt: TGCAGCGTTGAAGACAGGGGCGAAGCCGGGGAGCTGTTTTTT

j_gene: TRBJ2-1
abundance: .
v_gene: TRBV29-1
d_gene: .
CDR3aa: CSGHSGSRGGEQFF
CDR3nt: TGCAGCGGACACAGTGGTAGTAGGGGGGGTGAGCAGTTCTTC

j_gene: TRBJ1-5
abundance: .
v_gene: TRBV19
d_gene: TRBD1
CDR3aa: CASSSTFGTGLNQPQHF
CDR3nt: TGTGCCAGTAGTAGTACCTTCGGGACAGGGCTCAATCAGCCCCAGCATTTT

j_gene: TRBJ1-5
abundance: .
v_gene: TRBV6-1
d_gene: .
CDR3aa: CASSIQGGNQPQHF
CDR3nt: TGTGCCAGCAGTATACAGGGCGGCAATCAGCCCCAGCATTTT

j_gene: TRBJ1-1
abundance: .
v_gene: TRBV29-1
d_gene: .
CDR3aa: CSVTPGATEAFF
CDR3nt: TGCAGCGTCACCCCTGGGGCTACTGAAGCTTTCTTT

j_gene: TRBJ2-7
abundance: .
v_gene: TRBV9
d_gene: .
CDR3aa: CASSVEPALREQYF
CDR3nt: TGTGCCAGCAGCGTAGAGCCCGCTCTGAGGGAGCAGTACTTC

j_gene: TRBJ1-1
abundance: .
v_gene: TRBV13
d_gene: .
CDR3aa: CASSFTRGLNTEAFF
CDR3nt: TGTGCCAGCAGCTTCACCAGGGGCCTGAACACTGAAGCTTTCTTT

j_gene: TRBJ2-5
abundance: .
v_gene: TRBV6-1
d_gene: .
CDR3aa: CASSRDWAEETQYF
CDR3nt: TGTGCCAGCTCTCGGGACTGGGCAGAAGAGACCCAGTACTTC

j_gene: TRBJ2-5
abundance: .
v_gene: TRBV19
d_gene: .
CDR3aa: CASSIVTGMKETQYF
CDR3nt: TGTGCCAGTAGTATAGTGACGGGGATGAAAGAGACCCAGTACTTC

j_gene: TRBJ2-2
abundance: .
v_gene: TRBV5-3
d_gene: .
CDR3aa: CARRAGQFTGELFF
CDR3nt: TGTGCCAGAAGGGCAGGACAGTTCACCGGGGAGCTGTTTTTT

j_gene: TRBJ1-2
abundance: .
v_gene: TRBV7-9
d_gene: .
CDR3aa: CASGGGVHGLPSGYTF
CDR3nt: TGTGCCAGCGGTGGCGGGGTCCACGGCTTGCCGTCCGGCTACACCTTC

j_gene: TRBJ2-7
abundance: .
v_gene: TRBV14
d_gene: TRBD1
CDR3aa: CASSHPAAGQGVSSPGDEQYF
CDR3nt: TGTGCCAGCAGCCACCCCGCGGCGGGACAGGGGGTCTCGAGTCCCGGGGACGAGCAGTACTTC

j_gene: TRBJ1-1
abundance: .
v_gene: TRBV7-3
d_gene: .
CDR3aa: CASSLGGGQNTEAFF
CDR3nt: TGTGCCAGCAGCTTAGGGGGGGGTCAGAACACTGAAGCTTTCTTT

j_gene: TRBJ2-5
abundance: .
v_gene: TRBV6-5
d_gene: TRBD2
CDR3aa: CASSATSGGAETQYF
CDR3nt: TGTGCCAGCAGTGCCACTAGCGGGGGGGCGGAGACCCAGTACTTC

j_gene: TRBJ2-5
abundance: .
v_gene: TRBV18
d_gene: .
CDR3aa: CASSPPGSWETQYF
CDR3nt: TGTGCCAGCTCACCACCCGGGTCATGGGAGACCCAGTACTTC

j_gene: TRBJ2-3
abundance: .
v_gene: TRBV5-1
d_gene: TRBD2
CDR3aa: CASSGGGTDTQYF
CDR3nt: TGCGCCAGCAGTGGCGGGGGGACAGATACGCAGTATTTT

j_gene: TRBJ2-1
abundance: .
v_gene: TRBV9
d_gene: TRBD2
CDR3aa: CASSVLSGGRYNEQFF
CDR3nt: TGTGCCAGCAGCGTACTTAGCGGGGGTAGATACAATGAGCAGTTCTTC

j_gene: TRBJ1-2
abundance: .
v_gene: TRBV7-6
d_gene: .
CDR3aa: CASSSGSLQQIPYGYTF
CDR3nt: TGTGCCAGCAGCTCTGGGAGTTTACAGCAGATACCCTATGGCTACACCTTC

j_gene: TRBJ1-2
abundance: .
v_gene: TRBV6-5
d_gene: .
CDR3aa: CASRWRGERGYTF
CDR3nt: TGTGCCAGCAGATGGCGGGGGGAGCGTGGCTACACCTTC

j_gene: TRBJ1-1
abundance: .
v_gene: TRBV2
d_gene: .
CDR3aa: CASSESSGRVDTEAFF
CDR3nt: TGTGCCAGCAGTGAATCGTCCGGCAGGGTGGACACTGAAGCTTTCTTT

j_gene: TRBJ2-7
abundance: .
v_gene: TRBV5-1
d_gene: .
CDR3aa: CASSEDSPYEQYF
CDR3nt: TGCGCCAGCAGCGAGGACAGCCCCTACGAGCAGTACTTC

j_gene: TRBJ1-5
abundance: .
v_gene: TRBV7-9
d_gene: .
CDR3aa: CASSPIGSLNQPQHF
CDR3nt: TGTGCCAGCAGCCCCATTGGGAGCTTAAATCAGCCCCAGCATTTT

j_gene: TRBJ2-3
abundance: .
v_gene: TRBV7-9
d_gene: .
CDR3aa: CASSLALSTDTQYF
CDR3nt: TGTGCCAGCAGCTTAGCCCTAAGCACAGATACGCAGTATTTT

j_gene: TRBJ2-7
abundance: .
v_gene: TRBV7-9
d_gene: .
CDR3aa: CASSLVNYEQYF
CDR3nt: TGTGCCAGCAGCTTAGTTAACTACGAGCAGTACTTC